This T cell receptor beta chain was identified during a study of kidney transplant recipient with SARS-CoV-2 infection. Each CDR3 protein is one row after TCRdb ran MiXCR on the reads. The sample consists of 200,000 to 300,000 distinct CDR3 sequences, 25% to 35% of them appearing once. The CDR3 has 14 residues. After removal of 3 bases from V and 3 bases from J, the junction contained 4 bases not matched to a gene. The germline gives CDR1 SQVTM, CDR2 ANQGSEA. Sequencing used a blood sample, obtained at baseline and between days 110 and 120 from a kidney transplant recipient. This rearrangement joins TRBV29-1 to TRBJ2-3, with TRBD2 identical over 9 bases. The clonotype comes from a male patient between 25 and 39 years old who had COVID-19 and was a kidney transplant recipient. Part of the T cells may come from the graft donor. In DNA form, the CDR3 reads TGCAGCGTTGATTCGGCGGGAGGGACAGATACGCAGTATTTT. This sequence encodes CSVDSAGGTDTQYF.